A single sample gave rise to the 5 T cell receptor beta chains below, sequenced in a study of post-analysis software for immune sequencing data. These receptors' antigens are unknown. The study's findings and limits: Controls showed lower frequencies than patients for five or six TRBV segments, and TRBV5-6, TRBV5-1 and TRBV20-1 were among these.

Unique molecular identifiers featured in each of the TCR beta cDNA libraries. TCRdb re-analysed the PCR reads in MiXCR, keeping a single row per CDR3 protein. This sample has 600,000 to 700,000 distinct CDR3 sequences; about 60% occur once, and the top ten carry approximately 10%. The sequencing sample was made of blood. These TCRs come from a girl aged 2-10 years with multiple sclerosis.

This clonotype was picked up one time. The chain carries TRBV20-1 and TRBJ1-2, with D hard to call. CDR1 DFQATT and CDR2 SNEGSKA come from the germline V gene (reference sequence). The CDR3 is 15 residues long. V gave up 0 bases and J gave up 5 bases, with 16 bases separating them. Written as DNA, the CDR3 is TGCAGTGCTAGAGATCTGGCAACAGCGCGATATGGCTACACCTTC. It encodes CSARDLATARYGYTF.

The chain combines TRBV7-6 with TRBJ1-2; no firm D call. The V end was cut by 1 base, the J end by 8 bases, with 8 bases between. In germline, CDR1 is SGHVS, CDR2 FNYEAQ. This CDR3 contains 12 residues. The CDR3 is CASSLDEGGYTF. In nucleotides, the CDR3 is TGTGCCAGCAGCTTAGATGAAGGGGGCTACACCTTC.

The CDR3 DNA is TGTGCCAGCAGTCCCCGGACTAGCGGGGAAGAGACCCAGTACTTC. Protein product: CASSPRTSGEETQYF. The chain uses TRBV12-3 or TRBV12-4 and TRBJ2-5, with 12 bases fitting TRBD2. V was pared by 5 bases and J by 3 bases, with 4 bases of the junction left unmatched. CDR3 size: 15 residues.

This chain joins TRBV4-3 and TRBJ2-3; D might be TRBD1 (5 bases). CDR1 is LGHNA, CDR2 YSLEER, per germline. The CDR3 has 13 residues. V lost 1 base and J 5 bases, leaving 7 bases between the germline ends. The CDR3 DNA sequence: TGCGCCAGCAGCCAAGTTCAGGGAGATACGCAGTATTTT. Translating it yields CASSQVQGDTQYF.

The chain couples TRBV15 to TRBJ1-5; the D gene is possibly TRBD1 (5 bases). V was clipped by 3 bases and J by 0 bases, with 12 bases between them. This CDR3 contains 16 residues. From germline, CDR1 is LNHNV and CDR2 YYDKDF (reference sequence). The CDR3 sequence: CATSSMTVYSNQPQHF. Here the CDR3 DNA reads TGTGCCACCAGCAGTATGACAGTATATAGCAATCAGCCCCAGCATTTT.